The 5 T cell receptor beta chains below were found in one sample sequenced in a study of OX40 agonist ivuxolimab in advanced cancers. Using immunoSEQ multiplex PCR, the repertoire was profiled, and TCRdb retains in-frame clones only, with some absent. The table includes about 71,000 clones, more than 75% detected once. The sequenced sample was CD4+ or CD8+ T cells sorted from blood, obtained in a trial of the OX40 agonist ivuxolimab. All receptors come from an adult with an advanced solid tumor such as melanoma, head and neck, liver or kidney cancer.

V usage is TRBV6-1 and J usage is TRBJ2-7, with 7 bases identical to TRBD2. CDR1 is MNHNS and CDR2 is SASEGT in the germline V gene. The CDR3 covers 14 residues. J lost 6 bases, V lost 2 bases, and 7 bases had no gene match. The CDR3 sequence: CASSERGSFGEQYF. The CDR3 DNA reads as TGTGCCAGCAGTGAACGCGGGAGCTTCGGCGAGCAGTACTTC.

The V call is TRBV11-2, the J call TRBJ2-1, with 12 positions matching TRBD2. Losses at the gene ends were 4 bases for V and 7 bases for J; bases not matched to a gene: 8. Germline V gene data show CDR1 as SGHAT and CDR2 as FQNNGV. The CDR3 is made up of 16 amino acids. The CDR3, as DNA: TGTGCCAGCAGCTCCCTGGTGGGGACTAGCGGGAATGAGCAGTTCTTC. Translated: CASSSLVGTSGNEQFF.

Worth noting for this clone: The junction does not match germline at one end; this may be a read error. The chain links TRBV6-1 to TRBJ1-6; D is unclear. The CDR3 is 15 amino acids. CDR1 MNHNS and CDR2 SASEGT come from the germline V gene. The CDR3, as DNA: TGTGCCAGCACTGAAGTCCTATCCTATAATTCACCCCTCCACTTT. Protein sequence: CASTEVLSYNSPLHF.

On this clone: Relative to the germline gene, one junction end is altered; a read error may explain this. V usage is TRBV28 and J usage is TRBJ1-4; the match to TRBD1 covers 8 bases. The CDR3 is 12 amino acids. Germline V lookup: CDR1 MDHEN, CDR2 SYDVKM. This CDR3 reads CASSFRAGTGYF. The CDR3 coding sequence is TGTGCCAGCAGTTTTCGAGCCGGGACAGGCTATTTT.

V and J are TRBV5-5 and TRBJ2-1; 7 nucleotides line up with TRBD2. The germline gives CDR1 SGHKS, CDR2 YYEKEE (reference sequence). This CDR3 comprises 17 residues. V shed 0 bases, J shed 4 bases, and the junction held 10 bases outside the gene matches. CDR3 sequence: CASSLAGLSGIYNEQFF. The CDR3 nucleotides are TGTGCCAGCAGCTTGGCCGGTCTGAGCGGGATTTACAATGAGCAGTTCTTC.